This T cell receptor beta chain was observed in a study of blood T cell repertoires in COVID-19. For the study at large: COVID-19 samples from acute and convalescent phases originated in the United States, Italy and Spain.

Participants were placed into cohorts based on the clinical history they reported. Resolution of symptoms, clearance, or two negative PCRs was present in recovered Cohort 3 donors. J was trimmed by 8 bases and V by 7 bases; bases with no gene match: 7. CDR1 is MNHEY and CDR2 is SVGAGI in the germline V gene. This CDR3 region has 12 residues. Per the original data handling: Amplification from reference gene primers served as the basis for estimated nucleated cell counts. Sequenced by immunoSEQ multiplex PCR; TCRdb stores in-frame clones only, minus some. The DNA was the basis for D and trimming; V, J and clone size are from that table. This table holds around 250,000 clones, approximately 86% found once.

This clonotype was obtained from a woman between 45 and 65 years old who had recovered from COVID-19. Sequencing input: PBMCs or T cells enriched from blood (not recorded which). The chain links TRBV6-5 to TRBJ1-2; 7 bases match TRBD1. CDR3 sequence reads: CASKNRGDGYTF. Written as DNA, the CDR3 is TGTGCCAGCAAAAACAGGGGCGACGGCTACACCTTC.